The clone carrying this T cell receptor beta chain was recorded many times. This sample is part of a study of blood T cell repertoires in COVID-19. Study overall: T cells, B-cell-depleted T cells, or PBMCs provided the cDNA or gDNA that served as material.

The protocol was immunoSEQ multiplex PCR, while the TCRdb copy is restricted to in-frame clones and leaves out a portion. The sample carries a few hundred thousand clones, more than 75% recorded once. Up to 2 weeks before entering the study, exposed participants had met a COVID-19 case. The origin of this receptor is a woman aged 50 to 65 who had been exposed to COVID-19. Sequencing was carried out using PBMCs or T cells enriched from blood (not recorded which).

The CDR3 DNA is TGTGCCAGCAGAGCCTCTGGGGCCAACGTCCTGACTTTC. It codes for CASRASGANVLTF. The chain couples TRBV12-3 or TRBV12-4 to TRBJ2-6; D uncertain. This CDR3 has 13 residues. Trimming cost V 6 bases and J 0 bases, with 3 bases left between them.